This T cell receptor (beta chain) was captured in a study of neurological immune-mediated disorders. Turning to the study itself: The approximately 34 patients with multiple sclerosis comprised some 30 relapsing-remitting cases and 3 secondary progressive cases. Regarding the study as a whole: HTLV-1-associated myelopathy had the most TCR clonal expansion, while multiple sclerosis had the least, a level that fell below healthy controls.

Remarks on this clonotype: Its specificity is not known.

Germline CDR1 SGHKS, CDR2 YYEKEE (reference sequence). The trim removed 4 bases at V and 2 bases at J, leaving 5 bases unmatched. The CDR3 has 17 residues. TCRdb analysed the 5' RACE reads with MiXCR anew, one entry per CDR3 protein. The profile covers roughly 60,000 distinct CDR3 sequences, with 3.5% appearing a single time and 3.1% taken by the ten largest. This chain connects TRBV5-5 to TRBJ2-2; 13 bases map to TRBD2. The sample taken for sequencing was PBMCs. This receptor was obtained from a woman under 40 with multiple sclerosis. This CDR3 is CASSARLAGGNTGELFF. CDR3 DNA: TGTGCCAGCAGCGCCCGACTAGCGGGGGGCAACACCGGGGAGCTGTTTTTT.